Given below is one TCR beta chain in context. One end of the junction varies from germline; a read error may be responsible. The sample's time point: blood 2 weeks post-SBRT. This sample's treatment: 15 Gy SBRT to primary tumor, nephrectomy 4 weeks later. After SBRT, blood was collected at 2 and 4 weeks, plus baseline. This sample was taken from a study of radiation and T cells in renal cell carcinoma. The method was immunoSEQ multiplex PCR; TCRdb's version includes in-frame clones alone and lacks a portion of them. The data show 160,000 or so clones, roughly 87% seen once. Germline V gives CDR1 SGHAT, CDR2 FQNNGV. The CDR3 extends over 14 amino acids.

The sequence derives from a woman between 50 and 59 years old with renal cell carcinoma. This specimen consisted of blood, obtained from a patient whose treatment included radiotherapy and nephrectomy. The rearrangement uses TRBV11-2 and TRBJ1-2; 7 positions match TRBD1. CDR3 amino acids: CASSIEDRVGGYTF. The CDR3 DNA is TGTGCCAGCAGCATAGAAGACAGGGTCGGAGGCTACACCTTC.